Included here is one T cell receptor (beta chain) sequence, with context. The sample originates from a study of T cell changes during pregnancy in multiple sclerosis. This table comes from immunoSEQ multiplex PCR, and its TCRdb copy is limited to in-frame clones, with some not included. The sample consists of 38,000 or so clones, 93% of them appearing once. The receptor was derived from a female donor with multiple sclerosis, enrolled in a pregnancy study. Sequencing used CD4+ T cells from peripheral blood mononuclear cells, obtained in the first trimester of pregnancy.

CDR3 residues: CASSFQGLYEKLFF. CDR3 bases: TGTGCCAGCAGCTTTCAGGGATTGTACGAAAAACTGTTTTTT. The rearrangement uses TRBV7-9 and TRBJ1-4, with D possibly matching TRBD1 (5 bases). The CDR3 has 14 residues. Germline loops: CDR1 SEHNR, CDR2 FQNEAQ (reference sequence). V lost 3 bases to trimming and J lost 8 bases, with 13 bases between them.